The source of this T cell receptor beta chain is a study of blood T cell repertoires in COVID-19. In the study overall: Both acute and convalescent COVID-19 samples were obtained from the United States, Italy and Spain. PBMCs, B-cell-depleted T cells, or T cells provided the cDNA or gDNA that made up the material.

Looked up from germline, CDR1 is MNHEY and CDR2 is SMNVEV (reference sequence). The CDR3 spans 13 residues. Trimming took off 3 bases at V and 3 bases at J, with 8 bases between the two ends. The Seattle site enrolled patients during active infection and followed them longitudinally. Under the authors' procedure: From reference gene primer amplification, estimates of nucleated cell counts were derived. Sequenced by immunoSEQ multiplex PCR; TCRdb stores in-frame clones only, minus some. V, J and clone size are those of that table, while D and trimming were read from the DNA. The table records some 24,000 clones, 85% to 90% of them present only once.

Sequencing input: peripheral blood. This TCR was sampled from a man aged 65-85 years with COVID-19, enrolled during active disease. The J gene is TRBJ1-1, the V gene TRBV27; the D gene is possibly TRBD1 (5 bases). The CDR3 sequence is CASSFWGDTEAFF. For the CDR3, the DNA is TGTGCCAGCAGTTTTTGGGGGGACACTGAAGCTTTCTTT.